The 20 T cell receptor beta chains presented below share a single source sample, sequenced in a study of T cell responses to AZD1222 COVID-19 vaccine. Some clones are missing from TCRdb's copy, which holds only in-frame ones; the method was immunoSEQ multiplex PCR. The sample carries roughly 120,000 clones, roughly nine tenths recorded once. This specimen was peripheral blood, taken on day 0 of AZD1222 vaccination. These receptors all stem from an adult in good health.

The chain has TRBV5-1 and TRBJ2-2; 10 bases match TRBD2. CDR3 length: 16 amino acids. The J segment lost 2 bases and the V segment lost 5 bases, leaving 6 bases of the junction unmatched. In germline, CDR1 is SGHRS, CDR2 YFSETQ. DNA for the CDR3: TGCGCCAGCAGTTTACCTAGCGGGGGTAACACCGGGGAGCTGTTTTTT. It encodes CASSLPSGGNTGELFF.

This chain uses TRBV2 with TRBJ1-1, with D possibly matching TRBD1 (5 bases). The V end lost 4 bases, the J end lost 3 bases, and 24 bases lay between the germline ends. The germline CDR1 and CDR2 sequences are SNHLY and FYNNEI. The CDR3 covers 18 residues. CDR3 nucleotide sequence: TGTGCCAGCAGTGTTACCGGGACCAGTTCGCCTGTGGACACTGAAGCTTTCTTT. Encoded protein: CASSVTGTSSPVDTEAFF. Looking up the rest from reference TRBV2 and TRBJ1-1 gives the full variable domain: EPEVTQTPSHQVTQMGQEVILRCVPISNHLYFYWYRQILGQKVEFLVSFYNNEISEKSEIFDDQFSVERPDGSNFTLKIRSTKLEDSAMYFCASSVTGTSSPVDTEAFFGQGTRLTVV.

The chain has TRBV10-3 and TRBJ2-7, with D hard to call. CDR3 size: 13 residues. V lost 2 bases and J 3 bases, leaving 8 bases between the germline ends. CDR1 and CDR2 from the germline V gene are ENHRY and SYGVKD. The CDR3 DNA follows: TGTGCCATCAGTGAGAGAGGTTTCTACGAGCAGTACTTC. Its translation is CAISERGFYEQYF.

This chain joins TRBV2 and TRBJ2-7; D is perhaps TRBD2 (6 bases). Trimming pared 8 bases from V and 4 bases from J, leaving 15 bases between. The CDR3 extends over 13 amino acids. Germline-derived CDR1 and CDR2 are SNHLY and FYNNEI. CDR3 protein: CASYYSGDYEQYF. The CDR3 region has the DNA TGTGCCAGCTACTATAGCGGTGATTACGAGCAGTACTTC.

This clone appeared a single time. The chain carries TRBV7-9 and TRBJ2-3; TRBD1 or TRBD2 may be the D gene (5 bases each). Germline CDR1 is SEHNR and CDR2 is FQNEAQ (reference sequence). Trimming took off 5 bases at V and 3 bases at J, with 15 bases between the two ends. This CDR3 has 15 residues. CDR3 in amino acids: CASSPAGSGTDTQYF. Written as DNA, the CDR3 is TGTGCCAGCAGCCCTGCAGGGAGCGGTACAGATACGCAGTATTTT. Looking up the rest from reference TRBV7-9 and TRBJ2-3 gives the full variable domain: DTGVSQNPRHKITKRGQNVTFRCDPISEHNRLYWYRQTLGQGPEFLTYFQNEAQLEKSRLLSDRFSAERPKGSFSTLEIQRTEQGDSAMYLCASSPAGSGTDTQYFGPGTRLTVL.

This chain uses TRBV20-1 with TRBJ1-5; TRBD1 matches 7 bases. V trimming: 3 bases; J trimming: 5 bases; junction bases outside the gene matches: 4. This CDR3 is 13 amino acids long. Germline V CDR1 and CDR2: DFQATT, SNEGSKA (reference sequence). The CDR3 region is CSASLDRDQPQHF. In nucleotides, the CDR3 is TGCAGTGCTAGTCTAGACAGGGATCAGCCCCAGCATTTT.

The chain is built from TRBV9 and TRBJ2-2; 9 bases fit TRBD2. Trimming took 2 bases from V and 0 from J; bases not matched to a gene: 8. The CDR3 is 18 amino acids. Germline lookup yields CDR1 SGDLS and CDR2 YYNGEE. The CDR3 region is CASSVTSGGFANTGELFF. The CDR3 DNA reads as TGTGCCAGCAGCGTGACTAGCGGAGGGTTCGCGAACACCGGGGAGCTGTTTTTT.

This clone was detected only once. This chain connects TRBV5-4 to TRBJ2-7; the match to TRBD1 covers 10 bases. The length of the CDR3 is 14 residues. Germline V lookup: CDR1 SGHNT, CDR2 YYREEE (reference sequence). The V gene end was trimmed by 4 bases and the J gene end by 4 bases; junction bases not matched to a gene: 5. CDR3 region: CASSTPGQGYEQYF. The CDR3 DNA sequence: TGTGCCAGCAGCACACCGGGACAGGGGTACGAGCAGTACTTC.

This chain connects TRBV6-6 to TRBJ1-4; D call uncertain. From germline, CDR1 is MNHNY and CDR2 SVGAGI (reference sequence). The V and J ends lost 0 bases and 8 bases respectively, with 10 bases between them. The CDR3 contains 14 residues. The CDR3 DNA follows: TGTGCCAGCAGTTACTCGAAGTCAGGAGAAAAACTGTTTTTT. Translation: CASSYSKSGEKLFF.

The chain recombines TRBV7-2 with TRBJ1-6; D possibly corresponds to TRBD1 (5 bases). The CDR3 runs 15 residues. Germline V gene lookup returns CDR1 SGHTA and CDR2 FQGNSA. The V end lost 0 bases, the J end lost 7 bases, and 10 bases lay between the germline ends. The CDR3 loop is CASSLAAKGNSPLHF. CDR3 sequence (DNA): TGTGCCAGCAGCTTAGCAGCTAAGGGGAATTCACCCCTCCACTTT.

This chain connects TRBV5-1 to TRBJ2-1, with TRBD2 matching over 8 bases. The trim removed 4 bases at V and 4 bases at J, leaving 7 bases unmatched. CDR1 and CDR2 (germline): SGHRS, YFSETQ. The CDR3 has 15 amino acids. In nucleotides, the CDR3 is TGCGCCAGCAGCCGACAGACTAGCGCTTACAATGAGCAGTTCTTC. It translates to CASSRQTSAYNEQFF.

In DNA form, the CDR3 reads TGCGCCAGCAGCTCTGACGCCAACACCGGGGAGCTGTTTTTT. This translates into CASSSDANTGELFF. V and J are TRBV5-1 and TRBJ2-2; D gene uncertain. V shed 3 bases and J shed 2 bases, with 8 bases lying between them. This CDR3 spans 14 amino acids. CDR1 and CDR2 (germline): SGHRS, YFSETQ. The full variable domain, its missing parts supplied by reference TRBV5-1 and TRBJ2-2, is KAGVTQTPRYLIKTRGQQVTLSCSPISGHRSVSWYQQTPGQGLQFLFEYFSETQRNKGNFPGRFSGRQFSNSRSEMNVSTLELGDSALYLCASSSDANTGELFFGEGSRLTVL.

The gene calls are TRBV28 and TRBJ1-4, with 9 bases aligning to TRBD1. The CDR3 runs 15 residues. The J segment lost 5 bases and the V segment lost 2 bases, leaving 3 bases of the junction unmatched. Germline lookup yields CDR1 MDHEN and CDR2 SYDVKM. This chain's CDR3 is CASSLGGTGNEKLFF. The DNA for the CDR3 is TGTGCCAGCAGTTTAGGCGGGACAGGGAATGAAAAACTGTTTTTT.

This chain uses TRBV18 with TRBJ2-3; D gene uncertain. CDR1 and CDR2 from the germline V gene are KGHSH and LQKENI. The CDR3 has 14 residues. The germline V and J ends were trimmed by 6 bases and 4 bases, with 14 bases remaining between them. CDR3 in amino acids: CASSFTAVADTQYF. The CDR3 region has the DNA TGTGCCAGCTCCTTCACGGCGGTGGCAGATACGCAGTATTTT.

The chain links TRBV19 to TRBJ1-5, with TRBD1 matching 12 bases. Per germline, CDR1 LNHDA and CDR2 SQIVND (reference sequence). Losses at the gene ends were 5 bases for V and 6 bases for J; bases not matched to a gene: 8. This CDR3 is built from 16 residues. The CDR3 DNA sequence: TGTGCCAGTAGTTTCGGGGGGACAGGGGGCTTTCAGCCCCAGCATTTT. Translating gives CASSFGGTGGFQPQHF. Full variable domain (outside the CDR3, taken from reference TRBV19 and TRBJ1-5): DGGITQSPKYLFRKEGQNVTLSCEQNLNHDAMYWYRQDPGQGLRLIYYSQIVNDFQKGDIAEGYSVSREKKESFPLTVTSAQKNPTAFYLCASSFGGTGGFQPQHFGDGTRLSIL.

CDR3 protein: CASSRPSDNEQFF. CDR3 bases: TGTGCCAGCAGCCGACCATCTGACAATGAGCAGTTCTTC. This chain uses TRBV3-1 (or the pseudogene TRBV3-2) with TRBJ2-1, with no clear D. Germline V gene data show CDR1 as LGHDT and CDR2 as YNNKEL (reference sequence). The V gene lost 4 bases and the J gene lost 5 bases, with 9 bases spanning the gap. The CDR3 consists of 13 residues.

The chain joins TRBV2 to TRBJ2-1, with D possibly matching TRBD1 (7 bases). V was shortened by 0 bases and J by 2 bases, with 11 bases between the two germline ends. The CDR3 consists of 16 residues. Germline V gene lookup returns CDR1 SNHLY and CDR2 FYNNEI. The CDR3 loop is CASSEARRGAYNEQFF. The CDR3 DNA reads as TGTGCCAGCAGTGAAGCGCGCAGGGGGGCCTACAATGAGCAGTTCTTC.

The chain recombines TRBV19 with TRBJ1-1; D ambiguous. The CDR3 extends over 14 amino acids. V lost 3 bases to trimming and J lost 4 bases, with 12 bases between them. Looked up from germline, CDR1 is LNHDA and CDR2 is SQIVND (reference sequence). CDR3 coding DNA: TGTGCCAGTAGTATTTCGGGCCCGGGCACTGAAGCTTTCTTT. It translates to CASSISGPGTEAFF.

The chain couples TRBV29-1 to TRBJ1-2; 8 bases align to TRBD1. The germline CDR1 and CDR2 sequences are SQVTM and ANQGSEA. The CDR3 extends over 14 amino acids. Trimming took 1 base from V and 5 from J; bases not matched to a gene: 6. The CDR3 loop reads CSVEGQGATYGYTF. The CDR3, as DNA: TGCAGCGTTGAAGGGCAGGGGGCTACTTATGGCTACACCTTC.

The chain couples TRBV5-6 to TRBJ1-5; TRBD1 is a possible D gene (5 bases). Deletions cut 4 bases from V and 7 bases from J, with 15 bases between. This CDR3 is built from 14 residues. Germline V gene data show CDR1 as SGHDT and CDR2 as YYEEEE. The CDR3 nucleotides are TGTGCCAGCAGCGGGGGTGATAGGGGCCAGCCCCAGCATTTT. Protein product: CASSGGDRGQPQHF.